These 24 T cell receptor beta chains were sequenced from one sample in a study of blood T cell repertoires in COVID-19 (TCRdb year 2020). Library prep was done by the immunoSEQ multiplex PCR assay. The immuneACCESS repertoire file appears here via TCRdb, limited to in-frame rearrangements. These files lack a portion of the clones; in checked studies, under half of the deficit traces to unresolved V genes, and the cause of the others is not known. This sample lists about 370,000 clones; around 92% were detected once. The ten largest clones add up to approximately 3% of the sample. Sequenced material: peripheral blood. Receptor source: a woman in her 30s with COVID-19, enrolled during active disease.

This rearrangement joins TRBV5-1 to TRBJ1-1, with unresolved D. There are 13 residues in the CDR3. V was clipped by 5 bases and J by 11 bases, with 19 bases between them. Germline V lookup: CDR1 SGHRS, CDR2 YFSETQ. In nucleotides, the CDR3 is TGCGCCAGCAGTGGCGGGGATCATGTCTTGGCTTTCTTT. Protein: CASSGGDHVLAFF.

This chain connects TRBV4-1 to TRBJ2-1; 8 positions match TRBD2. Germline V CDR1 and CDR2: MGHRA, YSYEKL. This CDR3 is 17 amino acids long. The V and J ends lost 1 base and 5 bases, in that order; junction bases with no gene match: 10. The chain's CDR3 is CASSQAPLERGHNEQFF. In nucleotides, the CDR3 is TGCGCCAGCAGCCAAGCCCCGCTGGAGCGGGGGCACAATGAGCAGTTCTTC.

This chain uses TRBV4-1 with TRBJ2-1; 9 bases are a match to TRBD1. CDR3 size: 14 residues. Germline CDR1 MGHRA, CDR2 YSYEKL. Trimming removed 4 bases from V and 8 bases from J; junction bases left unmatched: 6. CDR3 DNA sequence: TGCGCCAGCAGCCGAGACAGGGGGTATTATGAGCAGTTCTTC. Amino acid sequence: CASSRDRGYYEQFF.

The chain is built from TRBV7-2 and TRBJ1-2; TRBD1 matches at 10 bases. V was clipped by 4 bases and J by 4 bases; unmatched bases: 9. This CDR3 has 16 residues. Germline V gives CDR1 SGHTA, CDR2 FQGNSA. The CDR3 sequence: CASSSPRTGGTYGYTF. CDR3 coding DNA: TGTGCCAGCAGCTCCCCGAGGACAGGGGGGACCTATGGCTACACCTTC.

The V and J genes are TRBV29-1 and TRBJ1-1; 11 bases map to TRBD1. There are 14 residues in the CDR3. Germline CDR1 is SQVTM and CDR2 is ANQGSEA. V lost 6 bases, J lost 5 bases, and 8 bases stayed unmatched. The CDR3 protein is CSVTTGTGGTEAFF. The CDR3 DNA reads TGCAGCGTCACGACCGGGACAGGGGGAACTGAAGCTTTCTTT.

The V call is TRBV10-3, the J call TRBJ1-2; no clear D. The CDR3 contains 13 residues. CDR1 and CDR2 from the germline V gene are ENHRY and SYGVKD. With 11 bases removed from V and 4 bases from J, the gap between germline ends came to 17 bases. DNA of the CDR3: TGTGCCTTACGGACCGGGAGGGCCTATGGCTACACCTTC. Residues: CALRTGRAYGYTF.

This rearrangement joins TRBV20-1 to TRBJ1-1; a possible D gene is TRBD1 (5 bases). This CDR3 region has 15 residues. Germline CDR1 is DFQATT and CDR2 is SNEGSKA (reference sequence). The V and J ends lost 3 bases and 1 base respectively, with 15 bases between them. The CDR3 DNA follows: TGCAGTGCTAGTGGGCGGGTCGGGGGGAACACTGAAGCTTTCTTT. Translating gives CSASGRVGGNTEAFF.

The chain carries TRBV11-2 and TRBJ2-3; D uncertain. Trimming cost V 0 bases and J 3 bases, with 16 bases left between them. From germline, CDR1 is SGHAT and CDR2 FQNNGV. There are 17 residues in the CDR3. The DNA for the CDR3 is TGTGCCAGCAGCTTAGAGTCTAGAGCGTCTAAGACAGATACGCAGTATTTT. This translates into CASSLESRASKTDTQYF.

The V and J genes are TRBV7-6 and TRBJ2-1; TRBD1 might be the D (5 bases). In germline, CDR1 is SGHVS, CDR2 FNYEAQ. CDR3 size: 16 residues. Trimming stripped 1 base from V and 4 bases from J, with 14 bases between. DNA of the CDR3: TGTGCCAGCAGCTTAGGCCTGGACACTGAATACAATGAGCAGTTCTTC. Amino acid sequence: CASSLGLDTEYNEQFF.

CDR3 sequence: CASSLTVPGNTIYF. The CDR3 DNA follows: TGTGCCAGCAGCTTAACTGTCCCTGGAAACACCATATATTTT. This sequence joins TRBV7-9 and TRBJ1-3; no firm D call. Deletions cut 2 bases from V and 2 bases from J, with 7 bases between. Germline V lookup: CDR1 SEHNR, CDR2 FQNEAQ (reference sequence). The CDR3 has 14 residues.

The chain is built from TRBV13 and TRBJ1-4; the D is unclear. The ends were cut back, 5 bases at V and 10 bases at J, with 20 bases in the middle. The CDR3 runs 15 residues. In germline, CDR1 is PRHDT, CDR2 FYEKMQ (reference sequence). CDR3 nucleotides: TGTGCCAGCAGCCTAGAATACTCCGGACGGGGAAAACTGTTTTTT. It yields the protein CASSLEYSGRGKLFF.

CDR3: CASSPKGDPFGYSNQPQHF. Here the CDR3 DNA reads TGCGCCAGCAGCCCTAAGGGGGACCCATTTGGTTATAGCAATCAGCCCCAGCATTTT. J is TRBJ1-5 and V is TRBV4-1, with D perhaps TRBD1 (6 bases). The CDR3 has 19 residues. The germline V and J ends were trimmed by 4 bases and 0 bases, with 22 bases remaining between them. The germline CDR1 and CDR2 sequences are MGHRA and YSYEKL.

The chain uses TRBV2 and TRBJ1-1; the match to TRBD1 covers 8 bases. This CDR3 is 14 amino acids long. V dropped 6 bases and J dropped 5; count of bases not matched to a gene: 8. Germline CDR1 SNHLY, CDR2 FYNNEI. CDR3 in amino acids: CASRGQGFGTEAFF. The DNA for the CDR3 is TGTGCCAGCAGAGGACAGGGCTTTGGTACTGAAGCTTTCTTT.

This chain connects TRBV3-1 (or the pseudogene TRBV3-2) to TRBJ1-5, with TRBD1 identical over 8 bases. The V and J ends lost 1 base and 7 bases, in that order; junction bases with no gene match: 9. In germline, CDR1 is LGHDT, CDR2 YNNKEL (reference sequence). The CDR3 has 16 residues. CDR3 in amino acids: CASSQGPQGAGQPQHF. The CDR3 region has the DNA TGTGCCAGCAGCCAAGGTCCCCAGGGGGCAGGACAGCCCCAGCATTTT.

The V and J genes are TRBV4-1 and TRBJ2-1; D call uncertain. Deletions cut 2 bases from V and 0 bases from J, with 11 bases between. The CDR3 is 16 amino acids. Germline V lookup: CDR1 MGHRA, CDR2 YSYEKL. In DNA, the CDR3 is TGCGCCAGCAGCCAACTAGGAAAACGCTCCTACAATGAGCAGTTCTTC. This gives the protein CASSQLGKRSYNEQFF.

The V call is TRBV19, the J call TRBJ1-4, with D perhaps TRBD1 (5 bases). Germline loops: CDR1 LNHDA, CDR2 SQIVND (reference sequence). V was shortened by 8 bases and J by 0 bases, with 13 bases between the two germline ends. The CDR3 is made up of 15 amino acids. The CDR3 bases are TGTGCCAGTTCACCCGGGGGAACAACTAATGAAAAACTGTTTTTT. This sequence encodes CASSPGGTTNEKLFF. The variable domain in full, completed from reference TRBV19 and TRBJ1-4, reads DGGITQSPKYLFRKEGQNVTLSCEQNLNHDAMYWYRQDPGQGLRLIYYSQIVNDFQKGDIAEGYSVSREKKESFPLTVTSAQKNPTAFYLCASSPGGTTNEKLFFGSGTQLSVL.

CDR3 in amino acids: CASSSDKWTGDFYEQYV. The CDR3 DNA is TGTGCCAGCAGCTCAGACAAATGGACAGGGGATTTCTACGAGCAGTACGTC. This chain connects TRBV5-6 to TRBJ2-7; 9 positions agree with TRBD1. CDR3 length equals 17 residues. J lost 3 bases, V lost 3 bases, and 13 bases had no gene match. The germline CDR1 and CDR2 sequences are SGHDT and YYEEEE.

The CDR3 sequence: CAGQEFAHSGANVLTF. CDR3 nucleotides: TGTGCCGGTCAGGAATTCGCCCACTCTGGGGCCAACGTCCTGACTTTC. This chain links TRBV7-9 with TRBJ2-6, with no clear D. The CDR3 has 16 amino acids. The germline V gene encodes CDR1 SEHNR and CDR2 FQNEAQ (reference sequence). V shed 11 bases and J shed 0 bases, with 17 bases lying between them.

The V gene is TRBV4-1, the J gene TRBJ2-7; D ambiguous. With 0 bases removed from V and 7 bases from J, the gap between germline ends came to 10 bases. Germline-derived CDR1 and CDR2 are MGHRA and YSYEKL. This CDR3 spans 13 amino acids. CDR3 nucleotides: TGCGCCAGCAGCCAAGATCCCATCCGGGAGCAGTACTTC. This encodes CASSQDPIREQYF.

This chain connects TRBV21-1 to TRBJ2-4; TRBD1 is taken as the D call from the table, unchecked against the DNA. TRBV21-1 is noted as a pseudogene. This CDR3 is 14 amino acids long. The DNA for the CDR3 is TGTGCCAGCGAGATAGGGGAAGGCAAAAACATTCAGTACTTC. This encodes CASEIGEGKNIQYF.

The chain uses TRBV7-9 and TRBJ2-2; weak D call: TRBD1 (6 bases). The V gene lost 4 bases and the J gene lost 1 base, with 19 bases spanning the gap. Per the germline V gene, CDR1 is SEHNR and CDR2 is FQNEAQ (reference sequence). The CDR3 length is 18 residues. CDR3 DNA: TGTGCCAGCAGCTCCAGGGGCCCCCTTCACGAGAACACCGGGGAGCTGTTTTTT. This codes for CASSSRGPLHENTGELFF. The full variable domain, with the rest looked up from reference TRBV7-9 and TRBJ2-2, is DTGVSQNPRHKITKRGQNVTFRCDPISEHNRLYWYRQTLGQGPEFLTYFQNEAQLEKSRLLSDRFSAERPKGSFSTLEIQRTEQGDSAMYLCASSSRGPLHENTGELFFGEGSRLTVL.

The J gene is TRBJ2-7, the V gene TRBV25-1, with D perhaps matching TRBD1 (5 bases). CDR1 is MGHDK, CDR2 SYGVNS, per germline. CDR3 size: 16 residues. The germline V and J ends were trimmed by 5 bases and 1 base, with 18 bases remaining between them. CDR3 region: CASSLSVGVGSYEQYF. Here the CDR3 DNA reads TGTGCCAGCAGTCTCTCTGTAGGGGTGGGGTCCTACGAGCAGTACTTC.

This clone came up a few times. This chain connects TRBV29-1 to TRBJ1-5; 7 bases map to TRBD1. Germline CDR1 reads SQVTM; CDR2 reads ANQGSEA. Unmatched junction bases numbered 5, after V lost 5 bases and J lost 4 bases. This CDR3 spans 13 amino acids. The CDR3 is CSVRQGGNQPQHF. CDR3 nucleotide sequence: TGCAGCGTTCGACAGGGTGGAAATCAGCCCCAGCATTTT.

The chain couples TRBV10-3 to TRBJ1-4, with 7 bases identical to TRBD1. The CDR3 is made up of 13 amino acids. CDR1 is ENHRY and CDR2 is SYGVKD in the germline V gene. Trimming took 7 bases from V and 8 from J; bases not matched to a gene: 7. The DNA of the CDR3 is TGTGCCATCAAAAGACAGGGTGGGGAAAAACTGTTTTTT. Translation gives CAIKRQGGEKLFF.